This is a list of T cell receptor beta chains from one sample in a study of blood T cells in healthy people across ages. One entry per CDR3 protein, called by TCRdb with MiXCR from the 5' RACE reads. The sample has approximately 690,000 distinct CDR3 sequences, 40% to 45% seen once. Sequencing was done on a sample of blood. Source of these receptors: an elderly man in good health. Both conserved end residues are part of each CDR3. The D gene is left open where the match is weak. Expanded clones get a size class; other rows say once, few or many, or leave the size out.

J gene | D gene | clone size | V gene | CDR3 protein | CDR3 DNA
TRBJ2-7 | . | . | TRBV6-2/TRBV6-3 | CASRAGNTYEQYF | TGTGCCAGCAGAGCCGGGAATACCTACGAGCAGTACTTC
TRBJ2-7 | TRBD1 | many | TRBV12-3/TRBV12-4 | CASSPRTGRYEQYF | TGTGCCAGCAGTCCCCGGACAGGGAGGTACGAGCAGTACTTC
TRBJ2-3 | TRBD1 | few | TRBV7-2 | CASSRRGTGRTDTQYF | TGTGCCAGCAGTCGCAGGGGGACAGGACGCACAGATACGCAGTATTTT
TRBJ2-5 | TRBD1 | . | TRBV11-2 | CASSRTGGQKTQYF | TGTGCCAGCAGTCGTACAGGGGGCCAGAAGACCCAGTACTTC
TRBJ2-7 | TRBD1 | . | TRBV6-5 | CASNPGGPGREQYF | TGTGCCAGCAACCCAGGGGGCCCCGGTCGAGAGCAGTACTTC
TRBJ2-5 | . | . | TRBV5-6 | CASSRPRLAETQYF | TGTGCCAGCAGTCGACCCAGACTGGCGGAGACCCAGTACTTC
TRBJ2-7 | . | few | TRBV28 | CASSSHQGSYEQYF | TGTGCCAGCAGTTCCCATCAGGGGTCCTACGAGCAGTACTTC
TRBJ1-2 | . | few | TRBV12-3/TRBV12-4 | CASRHTGRNYGYTF | TGTGCCAGCAGACACACCGGACGGAACTATGGCTACACCTTC
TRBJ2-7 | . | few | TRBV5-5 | CASSFGDGGQYF | TGTGCCAGCAGCTTTGGGGATGGGGGGCAGTACTTC
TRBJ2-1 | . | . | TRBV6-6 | CASSYPKDEQFF | TGTGCCAGCAGTTACCCCAAGGATGAGCAGTTCTTC
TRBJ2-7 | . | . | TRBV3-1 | CASSQDGAGSSYEQYF | TGTGCCAGCAGCCAAGATGGGGCAGGAAGCTCCTACGAGCAGTACTTC
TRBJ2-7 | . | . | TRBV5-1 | CASSLGQGIGYNEQYF | TGCGCCAGCAGCTTAGGCCAGGGGATCGGTTACAATGAGCAGTACTTC
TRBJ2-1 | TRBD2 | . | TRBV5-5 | CASSILAGTYNEQFF | TGTGCCAGCAGCATACTAGCGGGGACTTACAATGAGCAGTTCTTC
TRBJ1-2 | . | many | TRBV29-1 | CSALPDATTLYGYTF | TGCAGCGCCCTTCCTGACGCGACCACCCTCTATGGCTACACCTTC